These T cell receptor beta chains were read from a single sample in a study of shared clonotypes between healthy human individuals. Sequencing was performed with immunoSEQ multiplex PCR; in TCRdb, only in-frame clones are kept and a portion is missing. The repertoire has over a million clones, roughly 96% of them found once; the top ten carry approximately 1.2%. Source material: naive CD4+ T cells sorted from blood. These receptors all come from a man aged 25-40 years in good health. Each CDR3 is given with its conserved first and last residue.

j_gene | v_gene | CDR3aa
TRBJ2-1 | TRBV2 | CASRYSGSSGNEQFF
TRBJ2-7 | TRBV5-1 | CASSLGQSSYEQYF
TRBJ1-3 | TRBV30 | CAYSPTGLNTIYF
TRBJ2-7 | TRBV27 | CASRPGGPVRDSYEQYF
TRBJ2-4 | TRBV28 | CASSFRFGAKNIQYF
TRBJ2-3 | TRBV9 | CASSVAASTDTQYF
TRBJ2-6 | TRBV5-1 | CASSPRRSSGANVLTF
TRBJ2-1 | TRBV2 | CASNPTSGYNEQFF
TRBJ2-5 | TRBV2 | CASSEGAHRQETQYF
TRBJ2-1 | TRBV5-4 | CASSSWKGEREQFF
TRBJ1-2 | TRBV5-6 | CASRTGTGVFGYTF
TRBJ1-2 | TRBV4-2 | CASSPSSSRVIYGYTF
TRBJ1-2 | TRBV25-1 | CASSVREHYGYTF
TRBJ1-4 | TRBV2 | CASRPTQGAWEKLFF
TRBJ2-5 | TRBV5-1 | CASSATLRQETQYF
TRBJ2-7 | TRBV27 | CASSLIFPGPPNSYEQYF
TRBJ2-6 | TRBV11-2 | CASSLTRANVLTF
TRBJ2-7 | TRBV11-2 | CASSSFRQGTPYEQYF
TRBJ2-2 | TRBV5-1 | CASSPRQGAYTGELFF
TRBJ1-2 | TRBV20-1 | CSAVSGHGYTF
TRBJ1-4 | TRBV5-8 | CASSLTQRRTTNEKLFF
TRBJ2-2 | TRBV7-9 | CASSLAPSPWELFF
TRBJ2-2 | TRBV9 | CASSVASGLDITGELFF
TRBJ1-2 | TRBV27 | CASTKGQGKFIDGYTF
TRBJ2-7 | TRBV30 | CAWATGIEQYF
TRBJ1-5 | TRBV19 | CASSISWGTASYNQPQHF
TRBJ2-6 | TRBV29-1 | CSVEKRGGPGTGANVLTF
TRBJ2-3 | TRBV15 | CATSRGPTPDTQYF
TRBJ2-3 | TRBV2 | CASSLQGAEDTQYF
TRBJ1-3 | TRBV19 | CASSIVDRLVGNTIYF
TRBJ2-3 | TRBV2 | CASRQGGGDTQYF
TRBJ2-3 | TRBV11-2 | CASRRQGNTDTQYF
TRBJ1-1 | TRBV11-2 | CASIQPGRNTEAFF
TRBJ2-2 | TRBV30 | CAWSGGSPGELFF
TRBJ1-2 | TRBV11-2 | CASSFPSYGYTF
TRBJ2-7 | TRBV15 | CATSRDGWGLAGGEQYF
TRBJ2-1 | TRBV28 | CASTSGSGYNEQFF
TRBJ2-7 | TRBV7-6 | CASSLVEGQQYF
TRBJ2-7 | TRBV5-6 | CASSWGQTRFLDEQYF
TRBJ2-5 | TRBV28 | CASSLPEETQYF
TRBJ2-7 | TRBV11-2 | CASTQRTGFSYEQYF
TRBJ1-5 | TRBV18 | CASSPIPGQVVNQPQHF
TRBJ2-5 | TRBV30 | CAWSVQGLLQETQYF